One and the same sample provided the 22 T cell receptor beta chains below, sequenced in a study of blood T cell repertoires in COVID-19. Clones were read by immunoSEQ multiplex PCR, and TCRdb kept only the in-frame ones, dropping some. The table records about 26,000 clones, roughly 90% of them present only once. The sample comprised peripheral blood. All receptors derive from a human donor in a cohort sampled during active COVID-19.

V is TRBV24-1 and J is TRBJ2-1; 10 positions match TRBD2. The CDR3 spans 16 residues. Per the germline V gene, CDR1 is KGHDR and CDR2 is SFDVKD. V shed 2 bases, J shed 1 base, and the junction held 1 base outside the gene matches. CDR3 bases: TGTGCCACCAGTGATTCGGGACTAGCGTCCTACAATGAGCAGTTCTTC. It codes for CATSDSGLASYNEQFF.

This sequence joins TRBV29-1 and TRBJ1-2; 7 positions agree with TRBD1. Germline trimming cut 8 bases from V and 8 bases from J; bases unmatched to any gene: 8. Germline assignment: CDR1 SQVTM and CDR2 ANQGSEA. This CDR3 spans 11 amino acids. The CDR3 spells CSTRQGYGYTF. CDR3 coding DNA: TGCAGCACGAGACAGGGTTACGGCTACACCTTC.

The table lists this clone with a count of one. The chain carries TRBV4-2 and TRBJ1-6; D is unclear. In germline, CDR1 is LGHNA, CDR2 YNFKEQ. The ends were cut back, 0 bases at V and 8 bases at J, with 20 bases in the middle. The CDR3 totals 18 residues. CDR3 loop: CASSQDLSLGRNHSPLHF. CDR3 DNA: TGTGCCAGCAGCCAAGATCTTAGCCTTGGCAGAAACCATTCACCCCTCCACTTT.

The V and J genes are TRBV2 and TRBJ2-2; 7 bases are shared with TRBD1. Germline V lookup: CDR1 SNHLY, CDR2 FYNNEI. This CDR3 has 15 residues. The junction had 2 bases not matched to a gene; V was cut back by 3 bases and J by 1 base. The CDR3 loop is CASSETGRNTGELFF. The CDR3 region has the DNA TGTGCCAGCAGTGAGACAGGGCGGAACACCGGGGAGCTGTTTTTT.

CDR3 nucleotide sequence: TGTGCCACCCACGGACAGGGACGAGAAAAACTGTTTTTT. Encoded protein: CATHGQGREKLFF. This chain uses TRBV15 with TRBJ1-4, with 8 bases fitting TRBD1. The germline V gene encodes CDR1 LNHNV and CDR2 YYDKDF (reference sequence). The CDR3 consists of 13 residues. J gave up 8 bases and V 8 bases, and 7 bases lay outside the gene matches.

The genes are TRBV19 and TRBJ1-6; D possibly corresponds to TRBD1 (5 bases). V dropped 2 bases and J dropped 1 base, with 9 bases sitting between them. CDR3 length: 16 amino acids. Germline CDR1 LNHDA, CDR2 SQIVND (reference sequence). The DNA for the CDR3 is TGTGCCAGTAGTATAAGGCAGGGTTCCTATAATTCACCCCTCCACTTT. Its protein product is CASSIRQGSYNSPLHF. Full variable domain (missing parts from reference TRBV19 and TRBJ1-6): DGGITQSPKYLFRKEGQNVTLSCEQNLNHDAMYWYRQDPGQGLRLIYYSQIVNDFQKGDIAEGYSVSREKKESFPLTVTSAQKNPTAFYLCASSIRQGSYNSPLHFGNGTRLTVT.

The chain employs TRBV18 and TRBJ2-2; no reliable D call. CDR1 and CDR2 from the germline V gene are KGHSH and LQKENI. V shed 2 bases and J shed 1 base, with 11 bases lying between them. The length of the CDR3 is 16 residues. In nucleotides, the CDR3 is TGTGCCAGCTCACCATATTTCCGACAGAACACCGGGGAGCTGTTTTTT. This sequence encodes CASSPYFRQNTGELFF.

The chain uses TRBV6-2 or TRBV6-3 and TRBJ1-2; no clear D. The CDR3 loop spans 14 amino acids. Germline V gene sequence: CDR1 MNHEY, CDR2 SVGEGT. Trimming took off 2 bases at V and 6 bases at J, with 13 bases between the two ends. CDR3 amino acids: CASSYDFLRDGYTF. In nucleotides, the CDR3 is TGTGCCAGCAGTTACGACTTTTTGAGGGATGGCTACACCTTC.

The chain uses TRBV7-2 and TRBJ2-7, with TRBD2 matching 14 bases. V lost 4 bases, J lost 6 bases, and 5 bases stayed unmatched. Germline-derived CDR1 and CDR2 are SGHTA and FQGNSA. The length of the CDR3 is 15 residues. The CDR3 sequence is CASSSPGLAGVEQYF. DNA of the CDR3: TGTGCCAGCAGCTCCCCGGGACTAGCGGGAGTCGAGCAGTACTTC.

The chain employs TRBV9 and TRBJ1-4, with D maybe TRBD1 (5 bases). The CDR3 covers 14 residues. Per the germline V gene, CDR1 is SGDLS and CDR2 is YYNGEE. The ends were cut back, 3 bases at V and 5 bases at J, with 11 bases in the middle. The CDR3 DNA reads TGTGCCAGCAGCGGAGGGGACTCGAATGAAAAACTGTTTTTT. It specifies CASSGGDSNEKLFF. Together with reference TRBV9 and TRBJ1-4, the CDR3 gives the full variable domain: DSGVTQTPKHLITATGQRVTLRCSPRSGDLSVYWYQQSLDQGLQFLIQYYNGEERAKGNILERFSAQQFPDLHSELNLSSLELGDSALYFCASSGGDSNEKLFFGSGTQLSVL.

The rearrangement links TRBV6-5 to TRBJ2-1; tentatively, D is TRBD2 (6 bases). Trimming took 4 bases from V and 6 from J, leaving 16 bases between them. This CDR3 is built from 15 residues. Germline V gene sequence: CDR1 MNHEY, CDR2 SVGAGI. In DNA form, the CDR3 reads TGTGCCAGCAGTTTGGGGGGAGTGTTCCCCAATGAGCAGTTCTTC. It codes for CASSLGGVFPNEQFF.

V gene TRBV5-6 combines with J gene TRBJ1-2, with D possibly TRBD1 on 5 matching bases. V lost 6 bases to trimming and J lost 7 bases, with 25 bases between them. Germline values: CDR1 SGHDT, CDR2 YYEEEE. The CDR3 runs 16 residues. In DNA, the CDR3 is TGTGCCAGCAAACTTCGACCAGGGTTAGAGAGTGGTGGCTACACCTTC. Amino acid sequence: CASKLRPGLESGGYTF.

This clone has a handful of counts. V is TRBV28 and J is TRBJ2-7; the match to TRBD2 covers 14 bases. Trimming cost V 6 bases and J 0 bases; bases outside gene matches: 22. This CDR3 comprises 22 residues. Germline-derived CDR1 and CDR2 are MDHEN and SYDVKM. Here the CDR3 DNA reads TGTGCCAGCAGCACGCCCCAGTTTCGTGAGGGACTAGCGGGAGAGATCTCCTACGAGCAGTACTTC. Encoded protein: CASSTPQFREGLAGEISYEQYF.

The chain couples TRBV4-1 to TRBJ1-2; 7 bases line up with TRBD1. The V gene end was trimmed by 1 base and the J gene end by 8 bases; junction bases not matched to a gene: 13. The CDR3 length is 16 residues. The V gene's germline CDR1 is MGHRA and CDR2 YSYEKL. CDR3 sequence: CASSQAEYRGLGGYTF. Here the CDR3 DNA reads TGCGCCAGCAGCCAAGCCGAATACAGGGGCCTGGGAGGCTACACCTTC.

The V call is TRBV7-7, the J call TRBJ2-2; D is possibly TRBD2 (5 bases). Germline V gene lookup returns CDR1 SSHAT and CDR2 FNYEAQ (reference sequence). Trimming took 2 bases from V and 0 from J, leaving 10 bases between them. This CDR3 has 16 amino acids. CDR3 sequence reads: CASSLTGIPNTGELFF. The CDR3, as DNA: TGTGCCAGCAGCTTAACGGGAATACCGAACACCGGGGAGCTGTTTTTT.

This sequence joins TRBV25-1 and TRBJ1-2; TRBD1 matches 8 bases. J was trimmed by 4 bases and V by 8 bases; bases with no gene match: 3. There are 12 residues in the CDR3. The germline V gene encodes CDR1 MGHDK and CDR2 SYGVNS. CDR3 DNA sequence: TGTGCCAGCTCTACAGGGGGCTATGGCTACACCTTC. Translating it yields CASSTGGYGYTF.

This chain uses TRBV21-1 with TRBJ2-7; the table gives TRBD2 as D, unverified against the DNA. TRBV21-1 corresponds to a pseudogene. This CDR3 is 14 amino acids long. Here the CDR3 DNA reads TGTGCCTGCTTATGGGGGGTGTCTTCCTACGAGCAGTACTTC. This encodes CACLWGVSSYEQYF.

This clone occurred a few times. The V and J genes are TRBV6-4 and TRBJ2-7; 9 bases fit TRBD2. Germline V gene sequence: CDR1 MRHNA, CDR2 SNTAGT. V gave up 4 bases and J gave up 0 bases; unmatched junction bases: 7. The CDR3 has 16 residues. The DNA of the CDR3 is TGTGCCAGCAGTGCCGTAGCGGGGGCCCTCTCCTACGAGCAGTACTTC. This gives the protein CASSAVAGALSYEQYF.

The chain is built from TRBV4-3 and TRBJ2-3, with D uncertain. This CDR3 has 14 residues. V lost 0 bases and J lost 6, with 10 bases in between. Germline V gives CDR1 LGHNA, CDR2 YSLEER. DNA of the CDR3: TGCGCCAGCAGCCAAGATCTCCTACCGGATACGCAGTATTTT. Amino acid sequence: CASSQDLLPDTQYF.

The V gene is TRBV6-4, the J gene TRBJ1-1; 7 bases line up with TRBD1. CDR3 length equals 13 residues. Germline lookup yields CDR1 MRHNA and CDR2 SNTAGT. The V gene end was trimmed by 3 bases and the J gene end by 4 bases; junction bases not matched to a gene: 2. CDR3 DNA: TGTGCCAGCAGTGATCGACAGGGCACTGAAGCTTTCTTT. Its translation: CASSDRQGTEAFF.

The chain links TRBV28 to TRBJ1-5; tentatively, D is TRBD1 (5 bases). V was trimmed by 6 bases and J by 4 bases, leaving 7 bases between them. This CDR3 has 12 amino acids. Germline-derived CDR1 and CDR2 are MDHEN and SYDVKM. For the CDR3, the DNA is TGTGCCAGCAGGACAGAAAATCAGCCCCAGCATTTT. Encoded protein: CASRTENQPQHF.

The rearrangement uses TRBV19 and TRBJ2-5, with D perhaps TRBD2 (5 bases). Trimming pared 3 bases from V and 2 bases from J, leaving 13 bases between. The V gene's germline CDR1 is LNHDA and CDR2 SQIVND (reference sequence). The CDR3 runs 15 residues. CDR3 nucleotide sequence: TGTGCCAGTAGTATCGGCCTACGCGGGCAAGAGACCCAGTACTTC. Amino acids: CASSIGLRGQETQYF. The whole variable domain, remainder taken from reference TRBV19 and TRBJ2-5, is DGGITQSPKYLFRKEGQNVTLSCEQNLNHDAMYWYRQDPGQGLRLIYYSQIVNDFQKGDIAEGYSVSREKKESFPLTVTSAQKNPTAFYLCASSIGLRGQETQYFGPGTRLLVL.